This T cell receptor beta chain was observed in a study of cytomegalovirus exposure and HLA in healthy donors. Study-level information: Out of 398 genotyped donors, about 80% belonged to the Caucasian-associated ancestry cluster.

The CDR3 sequence is 17 residues long. Germline CDR1 is MGHRA and CDR2 is YSYEKL. V shed 4 bases and J shed 7 bases, with 22 bases lying between them. This PCR relied on a set of 60 Vbeta primers and 13 Jbeta primers. This table comes from immunoSEQ multiplex PCR, and its TCRdb copy is limited to in-frame clones, with some not included. The sample includes 100,000 to 150,000 clones, 75% to 85% of them seen just once. Remarks on this clone: Antigen unknown.

Findings and caveats of the study: Immune exposure data for these donors was limited to CMV serostatus. Later analysis showed TCR association rates varying by HLA locus, highest for DRB1 and lowest for HLA-C. According to a later analysis, most TCR beta chains associated with CMV appeared HLA-restricted.

The gene calls are TRBV4-1 and TRBJ1-4; perhaps TRBD1 as D (6 bases). The source is a girl aged 2 to 9 in good health and CMV-seronegative. Sequencing was done on a sample of PBMCs. CDR3 sequence: CASSRLRGAGGGEKLFF. The CDR3 DNA reads TGCGCCAGCAGCCGCCTCCGGGGGGCGGGAGGGGGTGAAAAACTGTTTTTT.